This T cell receptor (beta chain) was profiled in a study of T cell responses to AZD1222 COVID-19 vaccine (dated by TCRdb to about 2021). About the full investigation: TCR sequencing was performed for roughly 240 trial participants, of whom some 200 were given two doses of AZD1222 and about 25 were given two doses of MenACWY control vaccine. Trial participants were enrolled into age subgroups of 18-55, 56-69 and 70-plus years, which contained roughly 140, 27 and 60 TCR-sequenced participants, respectively.

The time point tag for this specimen amounts to: about 28 days (+/-7) after the second vaccine dose. AZD1222 recipients with second doses at about 4 weeks or about 12 weeks were pooled, because spike-specific TCR depth and breadth did not differ between schedules. Vaccinee samples came from UK trials COV001 and COV002, including a single-blind randomized controlled phase 2/3 trial of AZD1222 (ChAdOx1 nCoV-19) in healthy adults. Trial participant PBMC samples were collected at day 0 and day 28 after the second dose for TCRbeta chain sequencing. The full study reports these points: Conclusions about previously exposed vaccinees were limited because only a handful of AZD1222 recipients were SARS-CoV-2 seropositive at baseline. Because no samples from the day 14 peak response were available, repertoires could be characterized only after the peak T cell response. Participants were mostly white British and included more females than males, and it was suggested by the authors that clonal diversity may have been underestimated. Epitopes outside the regions mutated in the B.1.351 and B.1.1.7 variants were reportedly recognized by nearly half of the unique spike-specific TCRs. A significant rise in spike-specific TCR breadth and depth was observed after two AZD1222 doses relative to day 0 and relative to MenACWY recipients. The whole spike protein was spanned by vaccine-associated CD4 TCRs, and dominant responses were seen in regions 160-218 and 743-854. In the small 56-69-year group, the increase in depth fell short of significance, most likely because of low power.

The CDR3 regions of human TCRbeta chains were subjected to immunosequencing. From the authors' description of their analysis: Repertoire TCRs were matched against a reference library of SARS-CoV-2-specific TCRs generated with the MIRA antigen-specificity platform. Breadth was defined as the fraction of unique TCRs that were SARS-CoV-2-associated, and depth was defined as the fraction of total T cells that were SARS-CoV-2-associated. Using the MIRA data, every spike-specific TCR was mapped to the spike region that the TCR reacted to and assigned to either a CD4 or a CD8 class. Log10-transformed breadth and depth values were compared by one-way ANOVA with Sidak's multiple comparisons tests. TCRdb's version of the immuneACCESS table is confined to in-frame rearrangements and falls short of the full clone set. An unresolved V gene accounts for under half of the shortfall where checked; the remainder is of unknown origin. Clone size and V and J calls were adopted from that table, with D and trimming inferred from the DNA. A total of about 79,000 clones appear in this sample, 83% of them only once. The ten largest clones represent about 1.3% of the sample.

CDR1 and CDR2 were assigned from the germline V gene as SGHVS and FQNEAQ. Trimming at the junction amounts to 5 bases on V and 4 bases on J, and the germline ends lie 8 bases apart. The CDR3 runs 13 residues from the cysteine to the phenylalanine. CDR3 DNA only is kept here, 39 bases in frame from base 1. Of note for this clone: Its antigen has not been determined. Base-call qualities are not available, and no considerably larger clone is one nucleotide away.

The TCR comes from an adult who received the AZD1222 COVID-19 vaccine. Recombination connected TRBV7-8 to TRBJ2-2, with the identity of the D gene unclear. Sequencing used peripheral blood, obtained 28 days after the second AZD1222 dose. The sequence in DNA is TGTGCCAGCAGCCTGTCGGGCACCGGGGAGCTGTTTTTT. Its protein is CASSLSGTGELFF.